Listed below are T cell receptor beta chains from one sample, sequenced in a study of Ad26.COV2.S vaccination and SARS-CoV-2 variants. The protocol was immunoSEQ multiplex PCR, while the TCRdb copy is restricted to in-frame clones and leaves out a portion. The sample consists of roughly 380,000 clones, approximately 81% of them appearing once. Sequenced material: peripheral blood, taken in a trial of Ad26.COV2.S vaccine versus placebo. The receptors stem from a person aged 18-65 years who received the Ad26.COV2.S COVID-19 vaccine or a placebo. Each CDR3 is given with its conserved first and last residue. The D gene is left open where the match is weak. Rows may omit the clone size; those that give it use once, few, many or a size class.

v_gene: TRBV19; j_gene: TRBJ1-5; abundance: NA; len: 15; d_gene: NA; CDR3aa: CASSIVSSSNQPQHF; CDR3nt: TGTGCCAGTAGTATCGTTTCCAGCAGCAATCAGCCCCAGCATTTT
v_gene: TRBV21-1; j_gene: TRBJ2-5; abundance: NA; len: 15; d_gene: NA; CDR3aa: CASSNYSGRSGTQYF; CDR3nt: TGTGCCAGCAGCAACTATAGCGGGAGGTCCGGGACCCAGTACTTC
v_gene: TRBV7-8; j_gene: TRBJ2-7; abundance: NA; len: 18; d_gene: TRBD2; CDR3aa: CASSLGGTSGSYSYEQYF; CDR3nt: TGTGCCAGCAGCTTAGGGGGGACTAGCGGGAGTTACTCCTACGAGCAGTACTTC
v_gene: TRBV5-8; j_gene: TRBJ1-5; abundance: NA; len: 16; d_gene: NA; CDR3aa: CASSLARVGGGQPQHF; CDR3nt: TGTGCCAGCAGCTTGGCGCGTGTTGGGGGAGGACAGCCCCAGCATTTT
v_gene: TRBV6-5; j_gene: TRBJ2-7; abundance: once; len: 14; d_gene: NA; CDR3aa: CASSYGQGSYEQYF; CDR3nt: TGTGCCAGCAGTTACGGGCAGGGCTCCTACGAGCAGTACTTC
v_gene: TRBV15; j_gene: TRBJ1-2; abundance: NA; len: 14; d_gene: TRBD1; CDR3aa: CATNNRGSGYGYTF; CDR3nt: TGTGCCACCAACAACAGGGGAAGCGGCTATGGCTACACCTTC
v_gene: TRBV7-2; j_gene: TRBJ2-5; abundance: NA; len: 13; d_gene: NA; CDR3aa: CASSRDNQETQYF; CDR3nt: TGTGCCAGCAGTCGGGACAACCAAGAGACCCAGTACTTC
v_gene: TRBV4-3; j_gene: TRBJ1-2; abundance: NA; len: 15; d_gene: NA; CDR3aa: CASSPQTGAGYGYTF; CDR3nt: TGCGCCAGCAGCCCTCAGACTGGGGCCGGCTATGGCTACACCTTC
v_gene: TRBV6-4; j_gene: TRBJ2-2; abundance: NA; len: 15; d_gene: NA; CDR3aa: CASSGTEGNTGELFF; CDR3nt: TGTGCCAGCAGTGGGACGGAGGGGAACACCGGGGAGCTGTTTTTT
v_gene: TRBV12-3/TRBV12-4; j_gene: TRBJ1-1; abundance: NA; len: 13; d_gene: NA; CDR3aa: CASSFGGNTEAFF; CDR3nt: TGTGCCAGCAGTTTCGGAGGCAACACTGAAGCTTTCTTT
v_gene: TRBV30; j_gene: TRBJ1-5; abundance: few; len: 15; d_gene: TRBD1; CDR3aa: CAWSVHGQGVQPQHF; CDR3nt: TGTGCCTGGAGTGTACATGGACAGGGAGTTCAGCCCCAGCATTTT
v_gene: TRBV7-7; j_gene: TRBJ2-2; abundance: NA; len: 12; d_gene: NA; CDR3aa: CASSSNPGELFF; CDR3nt: TGTGCTAGCAGCTCAAACCCCGGGGAGCTGTTTTTT
v_gene: TRBV18; j_gene: TRBJ2-1; abundance: NA; len: 15; d_gene: TRBD1; CDR3aa: CASSPPGQGAYEQFF; CDR3nt: TGTGCCAGCTCACCCCCGGGACAGGGGGCGTATGAGCAGTTCTTC
v_gene: TRBV11-2; j_gene: TRBJ2-5; abundance: NA; len: 17; d_gene: TRBD2; CDR3aa: CASSPLASGRAVKTQYF; CDR3nt: TGTGCCAGCAGCCCGTTGGCTAGCGGGAGGGCCGTGAAGACCCAGTACTTC
v_gene: TRBV11-2; j_gene: TRBJ1-2; abundance: few; len: 14; d_gene: NA; CDR3aa: CASSLVRGWDGYTF; CDR3nt: TGTGCCAGCAGCTTAGTACGGGGCTGGGATGGCTACACCTTC
v_gene: TRBV28; j_gene: TRBJ1-5; abundance: NA; len: 15; d_gene: TRBD1; CDR3aa: CASSLWGDRNQPQHF; CDR3nt: TGTGCCAGCAGTTTATGGGGGGACAGAAATCAGCCCCAGCATTTT